This T cell receptor beta chain was documented in a study of metastatic and nonmetastatic thyroid tumors. General study points: It was reportedly found that TCR beta diversity was significantly higher in malignant thyroid tumors than in benign nodules, a difference seen in both blood and tumor samples.

About this clone: The antigen is not known.

Until they underwent thyroid surgery, no patient had received any treatment. MiXCR reprocessed the PCR reads for TCRdb. The table shows 32,000 or so clones, with about 15% occurring only once. The CDR3 covers 16 residues. The germline V gene has CDR1 SGHAT and CDR2 FQNNGV. With 5 bases clipped from V and 1 base from J, the junction kept 9 bases outside the gene matches. The chain couples TRBV11-2 to TRBJ2-5; 8 bases line up with TRBD1. Sequencing was done on a sample of blood. This TCR came from a male donor with papillary thyroid cancer or a benign thyroid nodule (not recorded which). Some clones in this sample may be carry-over from other donors' samples. The CDR3 DNA reads TGTGCCAGCAGCCTAGGGCAGGGGGCCTCCCAAGAGACCCAGTACTTC. It translates to CASSLGQGASQETQYF.